Sequencing of this T cell receptor (beta chain) was carried out in a study of regulatory T cells in long-lasting Graves disease. The time point: newly diagnosed GD, antithyroid drugs for less than 3 months. RNA isolated from PBMCs was used to make the TCR library. This clonotype was observed many times. V was cut by 2 bases and J by 1 base, with 8 bases left in between. This CDR3 has 14 residues. Germline values: CDR1 MNHEY, CDR2 SMNVEV (reference sequence). The authors built TCR beta libraries using iRepertoire HTBI primers and Arm-PCR of CDR3 regions. Each CDR3 protein is one row after TCRdb ran MiXCR on the multiplex PCR reads. The sample includes over 350,000 distinct CDR3 sequences, 14% of them seen just once. The data were also submitted as part of a second study, on T cells in Graves' hyperthyroidism and ophthalmopathy.

The clonotype was recovered from a woman between 50 and 59 years old with Graves disease. J is TRBJ1-1 and V is TRBV27; D remains unclear. Specimen: peripheral blood mononuclear cells (PBMCs), collected at new diagnosis, from a patient treated with antithyroid drugs. The CDR3 reads CASSLVGTNTEAFF. CDR3 coding DNA: TGTGCCAGCAGTTTAGTCGGAACGAACACTGAAGCTTTCTTT.